These 5 T cell receptor beta chains originate from one sample sequenced in a study of shared T cell receptors in the human thymus. Using immunoSEQ multiplex PCR, the repertoire was profiled, and TCRdb retains in-frame clones only, with some absent. The table lists roughly 500,000 clones, around 78% of them singletons, with about 0.014% in the top ten. The data also belong to a second study, concerning human thymus T cells.

Sample: thymocytes. Every receptor here comes from a boy less than two years old with a congenital heart defect.

J is TRBJ2-5 and V is TRBV7-9; a possible D gene is TRBD1 (6 bases). Germline-derived CDR1 and CDR2 are SEHNR and FQNEAQ (reference sequence). The V and J ends lost 4 bases and 0 bases respectively, with 12 bases between them. The CDR3 extends over 15 amino acids. DNA for the CDR3: TGTGCCAGCAGCTCCCTCGGGACATACCAAGAGACCCAGTACTTC. This gives the protein CASSSLGTYQETQYF.

The V and J genes are TRBV11-2 and TRBJ2-2, with 7 bases lining up with TRBD2. This CDR3 is 16 amino acids long. Germline trimming cut 7 bases from V and 4 bases from J; bases unmatched to any gene: 12. Germline V gene data show CDR1 as SGHAT and CDR2 as FQNNGV. CDR3 residues: CASNPWRERRTGELFF. CDR3 bases: TGTGCCAGCAACCCTTGGCGGGAGCGGCGCACCGGGGAGCTGTTTTTT.

This clone appeared a few times. V usage is TRBV5-6 and J usage is TRBJ1-5; TRBD1 matches at 8 bases. Germline V lookup: CDR1 SGHDT, CDR2 YYEEEE. Losses at the gene ends were 0 bases for V and 2 bases for J; bases not matched to a gene: 7. The CDR3 is 17 amino acids. CDR3 region: CASSLGQGTGGNQPQHF. The CDR3 DNA reads as TGTGCCAGCAGCTTGGGACAGGGGACGGGGGGCAATCAGCCCCAGCATTTT.

For the CDR3, the DNA is TGCGCCAGCAGCCACGGCAGGGCTAGCACAGATACGCAGTATTTT. Encoded protein: CASSHGRASTDTQYF. The chain links TRBV4-3 to TRBJ2-3; a weak D match, TRBD1 (5 bases). This CDR3 spans 15 amino acids. Trimming left V 3 bases short and J 0 bases short, with 10 bases between. Germline CDR1 is LGHNA and CDR2 is YSLEER.

A word on this clone: Germline and junction disagree at one end, which may indicate a read error. For the CDR3, the DNA is TGCGCCAGCAGTTTGGGGGGTGACTACCTGAGGGGCTACACCTTC. Protein: CASSLGGDYLRGYTF. The gene calls are TRBV5-1 and TRBJ1-2; tentative D call: TRBD1 (5 bases). Germline assignment: CDR1 SGHRS and CDR2 YFSETQ. The CDR3 sequence is 15 residues long.